This is a list of T cell receptor beta chains from one sample in a study of blood T cell repertoires in COVID-19. The data were produced by immunoSEQ multiplex PCR, yet TCRdb's version contains in-frame clones alone and is incomplete. The table records about 150,000 clones, 70% to 90% of them present only once. Sequenced: PBMCs or T cells enriched from blood (not recorded which). The receptors were sampled from a woman between 35 and 50 years old who had recovered from COVID-19. Both conserved end residues are part of each CDR3. The order of the fields is V gene, D gene, J gene, CDR3 protein. The D gene is left open where the match is weak.

TRBV27	NA	TRBJ1-1	CASSLRGGGTEAFF
TRBV5-1	NA	TRBJ1-2	CASSRQSGLGGYTF
TRBV19	NA	TRBJ2-7	CASGVGGYEQYF
TRBV21-1	NA	TRBJ1-1	CASSPGKTGPSMNTEAFF
TRBV10-3	TRBD1	TRBJ1-1	CAISLTGGANTEAFF
TRBV6-1	NA	TRBJ1-2	CASSEPRELPYGYTF
TRBV6-5	TRBD2	TRBJ2-1	CASSYEPSGRGEQFF
TRBV6-1	NA	TRBJ1-5	CASSERVQPQHF
TRBV3-1/TRBV3-2	NA	TRBJ1-6	CASSQGQVQNSPLHF
TRBV6-1	TRBD1	TRBJ1-2	CASREVGQGDYGYTF
TRBV27	NA	TRBJ1-6	CASSSASTGWTSPLHF
TRBV5-1	TRBD2	TRBJ2-3	CASSLAGGTDTQYF
TRBV6-5	NA	TRBJ2-1	CASISGGINEQFF
TRBV10-2	TRBD2	TRBJ2-1	CASSDGGRANEQFF
TRBV19	NA	TRBJ2-5	CASSILDSEETQYF
TRBV2	TRBD1	TRBJ1-1	CASSHDREWPEAFF
TRBV3-1/TRBV3-2	NA	TRBJ1-6	CASSRSGYGSPLHF
TRBV6-4	TRBD1	TRBJ1-6	CASSECTPGQGEMSLHF
TRBV18	TRBD2	TRBJ2-1	CASSPLSGGINNEQFF
TRBV12-5	TRBD1	TRBJ2-7	CASGLGTGNEQYF
TRBV2	NA	TRBJ2-7	CASRWTETYEQYF
TRBV19	TRBD2	TRBJ2-1	CASSLSGGPLHEQFF
TRBV2	NA	TRBJ1-1	CASSVEEATEAFF
TRBV5-8	TRBD1	TRBJ1-2	CASSSRAGGTNYGYTF
TRBV7-9	TRBD2	TRBJ2-3	CASSLPRTSPDTDTQYF
TRBV7-8	NA	TRBJ2-1	CASSPNLAYNEQFF
TRBV15	TRBD2	TRBJ2-3	CATSWRGVGDTQYF
TRBV5-1	NA	TRBJ1-5	CASSPDGESNQPQHF
TRBV2	TRBD2	TRBJ2-3	CASNRLAGYLTDTQYF
TRBV4-1	NA	TRBJ1-3	CASSQDDFSGNTIYF
TRBV12-5	TRBD1	TRBJ1-1	CASGFGTGGFTEAFF
TRBV7-9	NA	TRBJ1-4	CASSPRERENEKLFF
TRBV3-1/TRBV3-2	NA	TRBJ2-2	CASSPHLNTGELFF
TRBV3-1/TRBV3-2	TRBD2	TRBJ2-7	CASSPSGGAYEQYF
TRBV6-2/TRBV6-3	NA	TRBJ1-2	CASSSVDRRGKDGYTF
TRBV29-1	NA	TRBJ1-5	CSVGISGEPNQPQHF
TRBV7-9	NA	TRBJ2-7	CASSTTTGKKSYEQYF
TRBV30	NA	TRBJ1-1	CAWSGRQSTTEAFF
TRBV5-1	TRBD1	TRBJ1-4	CASSSGQGGPGEKLFF
TRBV27	NA	TRBJ2-2	CASRGGGLVELFF
TRBV7-8	TRBD2	TRBJ2-3	CASSLGRREGRDTQYF
TRBV6-4	NA	TRBJ1-5	CASSDSGGTGVSNQPQHF
TRBV5-1	NA	TRBJ1-6	CASSLEGGQDSPLHF
TRBV4-1	NA	TRBJ2-7	CASSQDRGSTYEQYF
TRBV18	TRBD2	TRBJ2-1	CASSPEVRAPAGNYNEQFF
TRBV29-1	NA	TRBJ2-1	CSVSGGADNEQFF
TRBV3-1/TRBV3-2	NA	TRBJ1-1	CASSQDLGTTEAFF
TRBV29-1	NA	TRBJ2-7	CSVGSSALSYEQYF
TRBV27	NA	TRBJ2-3	CASSDTPEGTDTQYF
TRBV27	NA	TRBJ1-1	CASSPRGLNTEAFF